This TCR beta chain was observed in a study of T cells in Graves' hyperthyroidism and ophthalmopathy. RNA transcripts gave rise to amplified TCR beta CDR3 regions. Initially, a first-round RT-PCR of the TCR CDR3 employed the HTBI primer set. TCRdb fed the multiplex PCR reads into MiXCR, producing one record per CDR3 protein. The sample consists of around 300,000 distinct CDR3 sequences, over 11% of them appearing once. Whole-study results and caveats: A model using 13 V-J features told ophthalmopathy apart from stable hyperthyroidism.

This clonotype was seen more than once but under ten times. Its specificity is not known. The authors obtained PBMCs from around 11 ml of fresh peripheral blood. This TCR derives from a woman aged 25-40 years with Graves' hyperthyroidism. The sequencing sample was made of blood.

In DNA, the CDR3 is TGTGCCAGCAGCCCATCTCATGGAATTGGGGCCAACGTCCTGACTTTC. Protein sequence: CASSPSHGIGANVLTF. This chain links TRBV7-9 with TRBJ2-6; D ambiguous. Trimming pared 5 bases from V and 3 bases from J, leaving 14 bases between. The CDR3 runs 16 residues. Germline V gene sequence: CDR1 SEHNR, CDR2 FQNEAQ (reference sequence).